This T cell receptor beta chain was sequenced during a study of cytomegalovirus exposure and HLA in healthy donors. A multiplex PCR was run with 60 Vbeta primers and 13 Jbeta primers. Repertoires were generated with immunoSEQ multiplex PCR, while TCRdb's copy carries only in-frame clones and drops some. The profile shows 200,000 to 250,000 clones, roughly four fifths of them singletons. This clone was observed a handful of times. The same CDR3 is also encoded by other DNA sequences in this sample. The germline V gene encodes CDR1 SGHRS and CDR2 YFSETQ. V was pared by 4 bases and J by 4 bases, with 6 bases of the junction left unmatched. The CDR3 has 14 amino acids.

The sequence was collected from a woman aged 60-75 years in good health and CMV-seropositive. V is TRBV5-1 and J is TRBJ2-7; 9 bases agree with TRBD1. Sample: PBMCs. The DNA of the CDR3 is TGCGCCAGCAGCCCGGGACAGGGAGGTTACGAGCAGTACTTC. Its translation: CASSPGQGGYEQYF.